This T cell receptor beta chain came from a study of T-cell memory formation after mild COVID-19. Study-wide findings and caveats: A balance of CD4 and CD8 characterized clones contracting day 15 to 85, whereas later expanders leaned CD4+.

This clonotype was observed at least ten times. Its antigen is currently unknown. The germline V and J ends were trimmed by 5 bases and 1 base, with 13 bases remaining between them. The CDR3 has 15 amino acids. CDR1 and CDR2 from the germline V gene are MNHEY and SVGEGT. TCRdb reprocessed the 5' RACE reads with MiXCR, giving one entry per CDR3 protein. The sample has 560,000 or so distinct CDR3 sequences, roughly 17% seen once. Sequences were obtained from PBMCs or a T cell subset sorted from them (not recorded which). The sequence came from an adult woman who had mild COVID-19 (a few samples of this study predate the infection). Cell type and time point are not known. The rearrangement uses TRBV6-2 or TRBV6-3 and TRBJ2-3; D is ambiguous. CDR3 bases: TGTGCCAGCAGTACCACCGCCCATCGCACAGATACGCAGTATTTT. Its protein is CASSTTAHRTDTQYF.